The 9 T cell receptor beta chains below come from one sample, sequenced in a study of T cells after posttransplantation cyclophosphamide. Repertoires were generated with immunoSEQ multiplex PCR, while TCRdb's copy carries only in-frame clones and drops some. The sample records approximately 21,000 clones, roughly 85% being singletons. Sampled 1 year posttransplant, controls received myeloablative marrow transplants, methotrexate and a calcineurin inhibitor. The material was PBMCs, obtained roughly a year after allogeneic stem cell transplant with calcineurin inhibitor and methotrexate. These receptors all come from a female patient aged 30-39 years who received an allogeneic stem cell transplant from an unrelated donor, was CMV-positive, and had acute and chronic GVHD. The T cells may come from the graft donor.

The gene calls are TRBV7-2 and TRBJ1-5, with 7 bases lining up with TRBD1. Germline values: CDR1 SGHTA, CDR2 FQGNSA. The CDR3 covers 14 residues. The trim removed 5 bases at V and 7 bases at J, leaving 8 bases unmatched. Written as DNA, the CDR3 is TGTGCCAGCAGCGAACAACAGGGGCAACAGCCCCAGCATTTT. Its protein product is CASSEQQGQQPQHF.

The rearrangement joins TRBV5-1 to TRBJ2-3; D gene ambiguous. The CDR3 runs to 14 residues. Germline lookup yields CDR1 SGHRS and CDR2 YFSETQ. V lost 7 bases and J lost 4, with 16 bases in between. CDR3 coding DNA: TGCGCCAGCTACGCGCCTTCGGTCCCAGATACGCAGTATTTT. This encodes CASYAPSVPDTQYF.

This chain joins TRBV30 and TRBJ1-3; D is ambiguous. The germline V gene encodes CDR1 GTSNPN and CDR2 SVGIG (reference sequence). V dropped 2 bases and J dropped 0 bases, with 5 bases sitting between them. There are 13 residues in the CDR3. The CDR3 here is CAWSRNSGNTIYF. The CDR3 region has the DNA TGTGCCTGGAGTCGTAACTCTGGAAACACCATATATTTT.

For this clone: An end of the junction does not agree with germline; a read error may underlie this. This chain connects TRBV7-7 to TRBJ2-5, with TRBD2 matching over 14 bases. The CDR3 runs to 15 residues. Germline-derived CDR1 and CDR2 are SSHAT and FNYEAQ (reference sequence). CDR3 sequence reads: CASSRTSGGKETQYF. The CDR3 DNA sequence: TGTGCTAGCAGCAGGACTAGCGGGGGGAAGGAGACCCAGTACTTC.

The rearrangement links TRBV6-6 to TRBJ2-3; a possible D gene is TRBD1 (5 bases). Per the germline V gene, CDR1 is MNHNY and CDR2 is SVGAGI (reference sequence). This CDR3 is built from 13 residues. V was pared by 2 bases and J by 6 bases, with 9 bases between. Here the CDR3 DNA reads TGTGCCAGCAGTTACCAGGGCTTGGATACGCAGTATTTT. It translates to CASSYQGLDTQYF.

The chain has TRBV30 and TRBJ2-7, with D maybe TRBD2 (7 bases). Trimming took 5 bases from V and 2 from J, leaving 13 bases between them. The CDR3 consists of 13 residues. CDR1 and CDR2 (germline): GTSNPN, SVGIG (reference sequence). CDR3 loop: CAWGGGVAYEQYF. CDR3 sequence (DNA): TGTGCCTGGGGAGGGGGGGTGGCCTACGAGCAGTACTTC.

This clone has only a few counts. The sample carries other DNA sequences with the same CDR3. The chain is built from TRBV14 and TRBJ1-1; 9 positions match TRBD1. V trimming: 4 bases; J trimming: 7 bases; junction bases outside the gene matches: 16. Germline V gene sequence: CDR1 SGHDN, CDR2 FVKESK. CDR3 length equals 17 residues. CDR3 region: CASSRIPGQGLPGEAFF. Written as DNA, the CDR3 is TGTGCCAGCAGCCGAATACCGGGACAGGGTTTGCCTGGTGAAGCTTTCTTT.

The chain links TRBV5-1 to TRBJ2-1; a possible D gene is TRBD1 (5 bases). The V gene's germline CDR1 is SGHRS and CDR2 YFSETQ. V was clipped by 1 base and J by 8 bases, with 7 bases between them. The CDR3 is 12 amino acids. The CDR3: CASSLWGDEQFF. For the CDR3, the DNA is TGCGCCAGCAGCTTGTGGGGCGATGAGCAGTTCTTC.

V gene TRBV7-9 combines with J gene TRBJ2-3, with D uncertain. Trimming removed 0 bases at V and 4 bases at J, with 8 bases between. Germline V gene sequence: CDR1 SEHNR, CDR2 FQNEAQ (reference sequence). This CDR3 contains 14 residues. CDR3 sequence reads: CASSLALQADTQYF. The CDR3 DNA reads TGTGCCAGCAGCTTAGCTCTGCAGGCAGATACGCAGTATTTT. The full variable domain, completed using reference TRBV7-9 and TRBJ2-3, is DTGVSQNPRHKITKRGQNVTFRCDPISEHNRLYWYRQTLGQGPEFLTYFQNEAQLEKSRLLSDRFSAERPKGSFSTLEIQRTEQGDSAMYLCASSLALQADTQYFGPGTRLTVL.